This T cell receptor (beta chain) originates from a study of cytomegalovirus exposure and HLA in healthy donors. Study-wide background: The same platform was used for the roughly 120 validation repertoires and the approximately 670 first-cohort repertoires, a later analysis reported.

The table came from immunoSEQ multiplex PCR; TCRdb's copy has only in-frame clones and leaves some out. The sample consists of almost 70,000 clones, just over 95% of them appearing once. The V gene end was trimmed by 3 bases and the J gene end by 2 bases; junction bases not matched to a gene: 4. The germline gives CDR1 MNHEY, CDR2 SVGAGI. This CDR3 has 16 amino acids. This sequence was found in a woman aged 18-29 years in good health and CMV-seropositive. The rearrangement uses TRBV6-5 and TRBJ2-6, with 7 bases lining up with TRBD1. Sequencing was carried out using PBMCs. The CDR3 region is CASSYKGATGANVLTF. The DNA of the CDR3 is TGTGCCAGCAGTTATAAGGGGGCCACTGGGGCCAACGTCCTGACTTTC.